Shown below are 5 T cell receptor beta chains from a single sample sequenced in a study of T cell clonality in common variable immunodeficiency. Clones were read by immunoSEQ multiplex PCR, and TCRdb kept only the in-frame ones, dropping some. Singletons are absent from the sample, which has about 35,000 clones. Specimen: peripheral blood mononuclear cells. These receptor sequences come from a person between 18 and 75 years old in good health.

There are many counts of this clone. Read data end 3 residues before the CDR3 end; the end is taken from the germline J gene. The chain combines TRBV7-9 with TRBJ1-2; 9 bases match TRBD1. Germline CDR1 is SEHNR and CDR2 is FQNEAQ (reference sequence). The CDR3 totals 13 residues. CDR3: CASSLGTGEGYTF. The sequenced CDR3 bases are TGTGCCAGCAGCTTAGGGACAGGGGAAGGC.

This clone was seen many times. The CDR3 extends 3 residues past the end of the read, so its final part is completed from the germline J gene. The rearrangement joins TRBV6-2 or TRBV6-3 to TRBJ2-2, with 8 bases lining up with TRBD1. V trimming: 6 bases; J trimming: 7 bases; junction bases outside the gene matches: 7. The CDR3 extends over 14 amino acids. From germline, CDR1 is MNHEY and CDR2 SVGEGT. CDR3 in amino acids: CASSPQGEGGELFF. CDR3 bases read: TGTGCCAGCAGCCCACAGGGGGAAGGCGGGGAG.

This clone occurred many times. One junction end does not reproduce the germline sequence, and a read error may be involved. The read halts 3 residues ahead of the CDR3 end, with the missing end drawn from the germline J gene. The gene calls are TRBV18 and TRBJ2-7, with 9 bases identical to TRBD2. The CDR3 has 16 amino acids. Germline V lookup: CDR1 KGHSH, CDR2 LQKENI. The CDR3 reads CASSPLNSAGGSEQYF. The CDR3 bases that were read are TGTGCCAGCTCTCCACTTAATTCAGCGGGGGGATCCGAG.

As for this clone: The read finishes 3 residues shy of the CDR3 end, and the germline J gene is used to complete it. The rearrangement joins TRBV19 to TRBJ1-6; weak D call: TRBD1 (6 bases). The germline V and J ends were trimmed by 7 bases and 9 bases, with 19 bases remaining between them. CDR1 is LNHDA, CDR2 SQIVND, per germline (reference sequence). The CDR3 has 15 residues. This CDR3 is CASMMTGGIGSPLHF. The sequenced part of the CDR3 DNA is TGTGCCAGTATGATGACAGGAGGGATCGGTTCACCC. Full variable domain (rest looked up from reference TRBV19 and TRBJ1-6): DGGITQSPKYLFRKEGQNVTLSCEQNLNHDAMYWYRQDPGQGLRLIYYSQIVNDFQKGDIAEGYSVSREKKESFPLTVTSAQKNPTAFYLCASMMTGGIGSPLHFGNGTRLTVT.

There are a few counts of this clone. Being one base from a much bigger clone, this may be a read error. Read coverage stops 3 residues before the CDR3 terminus; the germline J gene supplies the remainder. V gene TRBV6-1 combines with J gene TRBJ2-3; the match to TRBD1 covers 8 bases. The germline V gene encodes CDR1 MNHNS and CDR2 SASEGT. The length of the CDR3 is 17 residues. CDR3 DNA (partial): TGTGCCAGCAGTGAATCGATGTTACAGGGGGTCGATCAGCCG. Protein: CASSESMLQGVDQP. The complete CDR3 protein is CASSESMLQGVDQPQYF.